This TCR beta chain is drawn from a study of neurological immune-mediated disorders. With 10-nucleotide random UMIs included, cDNA was synthesized by 5'RACE. TCRdb redid the calling of the 5' RACE reads with MiXCR, one entry per CDR3 protein. Of some 80,000 distinct CDR3 sequences listed, 5% to 6% are singletons. Comment on this clonotype: Mismatch with germline at one junction end may stem from a read error.

This CDR3 has 14 residues. CDR1 SGHRS and CDR2 YFSETQ come from the germline V gene. Time point described: longitudinal time-point 2. V usage is TRBV5-1 and J usage is TRBJ2-2; D is ambiguous. This clonotype was sampled from a woman aged 55-70 years with multiple sclerosis. The sample consisted of PBMCs. CDR3 region: CASSLGDHTVELFF. CDR3 sequence (DNA): TGCGCCAGCAGCTTGGGAGACCACACCGTGGAGCTGTTTTTT.